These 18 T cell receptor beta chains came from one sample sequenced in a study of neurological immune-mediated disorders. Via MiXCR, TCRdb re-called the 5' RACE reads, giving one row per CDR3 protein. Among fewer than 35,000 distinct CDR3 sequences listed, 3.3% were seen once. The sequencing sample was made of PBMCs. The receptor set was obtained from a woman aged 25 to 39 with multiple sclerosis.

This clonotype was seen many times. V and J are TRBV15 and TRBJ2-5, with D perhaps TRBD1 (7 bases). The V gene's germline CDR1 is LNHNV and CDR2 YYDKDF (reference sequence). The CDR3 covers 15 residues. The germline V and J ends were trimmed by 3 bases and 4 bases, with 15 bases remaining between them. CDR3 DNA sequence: TGTGCCACCAGCAGTAGACAGGGAGGTAGAGAGACCCAGTACTTC. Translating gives CATSSRQGGRETQYF.

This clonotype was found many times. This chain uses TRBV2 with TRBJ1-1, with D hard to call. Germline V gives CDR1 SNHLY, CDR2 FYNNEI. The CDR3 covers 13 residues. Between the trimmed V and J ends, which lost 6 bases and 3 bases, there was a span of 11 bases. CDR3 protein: CASSKGPDTEAFF. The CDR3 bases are TGTGCCAGCAGCAAAGGACCTGACACTGAAGCTTTCTTT.

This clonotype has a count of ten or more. The CDR3 DNA sequence: TGCGCCAGCAGCTTGGAAGGGTCCACTGAAGCTTTCTTT. The encoded protein is CASSLEGSTEAFF. The chain uses TRBV5-1 and TRBJ1-1, with unresolved D. Germline V gene lookup returns CDR1 SGHRS and CDR2 YFSETQ. V dropped 0 bases and J dropped 4 bases, with 7 bases sitting between them. The length of the CDR3 is 13 residues.

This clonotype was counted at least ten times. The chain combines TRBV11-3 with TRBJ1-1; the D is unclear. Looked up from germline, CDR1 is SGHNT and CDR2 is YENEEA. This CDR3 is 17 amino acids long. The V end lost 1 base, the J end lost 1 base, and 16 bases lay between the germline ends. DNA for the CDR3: TGTGCCAGCAGCTTAGCCACTCTCGGGTTCGCGAACACTGAAGCTTTCTTT. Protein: CASSLATLGFANTEAFF.

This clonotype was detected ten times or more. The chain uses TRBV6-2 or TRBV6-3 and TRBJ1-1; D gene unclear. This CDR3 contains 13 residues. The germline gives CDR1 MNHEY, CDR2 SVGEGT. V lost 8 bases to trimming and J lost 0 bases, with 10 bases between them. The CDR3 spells CASQDRMNTEAFF. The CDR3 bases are TGTGCCAGCCAGGACCGTATGAACACTGAAGCTTTCTTT.

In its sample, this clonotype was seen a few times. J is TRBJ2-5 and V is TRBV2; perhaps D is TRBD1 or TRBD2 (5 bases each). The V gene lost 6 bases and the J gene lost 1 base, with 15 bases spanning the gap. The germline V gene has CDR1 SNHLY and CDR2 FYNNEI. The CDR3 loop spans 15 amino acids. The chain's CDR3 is CASSPRDGTQETQYF. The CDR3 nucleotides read TGTGCCAGCAGCCCACGGGACGGAACCCAAGAGACCCAGTACTTC.

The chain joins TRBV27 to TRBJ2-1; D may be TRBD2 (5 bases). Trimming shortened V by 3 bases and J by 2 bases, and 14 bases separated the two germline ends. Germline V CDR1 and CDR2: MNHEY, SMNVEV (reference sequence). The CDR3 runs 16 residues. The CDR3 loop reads CASSFGGSGTYNEQFF. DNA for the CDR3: TGTGCCAGCAGTTTCGGTGGGAGTGGGACCTACAATGAGCAGTTCTTC.

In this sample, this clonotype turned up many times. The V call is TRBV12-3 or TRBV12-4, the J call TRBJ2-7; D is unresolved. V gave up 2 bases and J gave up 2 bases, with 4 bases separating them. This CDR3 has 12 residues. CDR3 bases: TGTGCCAGCAGTTTATGGCCCTACGAGCAGTACTTC. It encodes CASSLWPYEQYF.

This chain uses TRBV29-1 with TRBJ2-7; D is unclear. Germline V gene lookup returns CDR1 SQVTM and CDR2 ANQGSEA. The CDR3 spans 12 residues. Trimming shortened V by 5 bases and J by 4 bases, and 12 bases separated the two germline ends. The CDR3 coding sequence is TGCAGCGTTCAAAGTGACATATACGAGCAGTACTTC. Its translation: CSVQSDIYEQYF.

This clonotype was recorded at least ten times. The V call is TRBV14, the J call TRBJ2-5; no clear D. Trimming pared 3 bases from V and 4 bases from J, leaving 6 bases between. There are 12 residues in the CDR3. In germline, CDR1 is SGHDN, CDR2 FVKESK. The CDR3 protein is CASSQPSETQYF. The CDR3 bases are TGTGCCAGCAGCCAGCCATCAGAGACCCAGTACTTC.

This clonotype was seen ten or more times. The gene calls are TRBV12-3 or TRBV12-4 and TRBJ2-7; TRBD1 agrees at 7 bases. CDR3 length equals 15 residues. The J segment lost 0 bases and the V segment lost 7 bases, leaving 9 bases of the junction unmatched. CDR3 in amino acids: CASKGSRDSSYEQYF. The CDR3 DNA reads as TGTGCCAGCAAGGGATCCCGGGACAGCTCCTACGAGCAGTACTTC.

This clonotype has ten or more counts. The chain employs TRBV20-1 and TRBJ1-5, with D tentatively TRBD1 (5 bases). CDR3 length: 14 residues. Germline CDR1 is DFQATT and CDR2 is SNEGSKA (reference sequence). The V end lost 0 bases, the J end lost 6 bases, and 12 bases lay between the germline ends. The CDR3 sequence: CSAREGQGGQPQHF. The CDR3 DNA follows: TGCAGTGCTAGAGAGGGGCAGGGAGGTCAGCCCCAGCATTTT.

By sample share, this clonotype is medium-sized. CDR3 residues: CASSLTGADEQFF. CDR3 bases: TGTGCCAGCAGTTTAACAGGGGCGGATGAGCAGTTCTTC. The rearrangement links TRBV27 to TRBJ2-1, with 7 bases lining up with TRBD1. Germline CDR1 reads MNHEY; CDR2 reads SMNVEV (reference sequence). V lost 2 bases, J lost 8 bases, and 3 bases stayed unmatched. This CDR3 is 13 amino acids long.

The CDR3 here is CAISESYIRGETQYF. The CDR3 nucleotides read TGTGCCATCAGTGAGTCGTACATTCGGGGAGAGACCCAGTACTTC. This chain connects TRBV10-3 to TRBJ2-5, with a tentative D call TRBD2 (5 bases). The V gene's germline CDR1 is ENHRY and CDR2 SYGVKD. V dropped 0 bases and J dropped 4 bases, with 12 bases sitting between them. The CDR3 covers 15 residues.

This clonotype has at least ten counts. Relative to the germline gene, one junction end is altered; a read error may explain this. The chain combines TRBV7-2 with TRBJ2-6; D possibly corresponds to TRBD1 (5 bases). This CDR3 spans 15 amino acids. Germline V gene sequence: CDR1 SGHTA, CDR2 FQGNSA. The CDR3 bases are TGTGCCAGCAGCTTAGGGTCTGCTGGGGCCAAAGTCCTGACTTTC. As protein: CASSLGSAGAKVLTF.

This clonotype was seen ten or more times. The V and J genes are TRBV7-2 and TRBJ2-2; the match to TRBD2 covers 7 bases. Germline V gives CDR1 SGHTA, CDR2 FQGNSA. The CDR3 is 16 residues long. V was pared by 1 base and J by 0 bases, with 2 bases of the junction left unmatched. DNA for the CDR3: TGTGCCAGCAGCTTAGTGGGGACTACGAACACCGGGGAGCTGTTTTTT. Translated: CASSLVGTTNTGELFF.

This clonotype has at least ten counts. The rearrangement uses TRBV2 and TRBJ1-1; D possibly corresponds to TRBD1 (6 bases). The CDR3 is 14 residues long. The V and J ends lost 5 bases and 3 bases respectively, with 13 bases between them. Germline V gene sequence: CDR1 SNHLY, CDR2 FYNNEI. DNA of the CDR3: TGTGCCAGCAGTACCGACAGGCCAGACACTGAAGCTTTCTTT. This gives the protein CASSTDRPDTEAFF. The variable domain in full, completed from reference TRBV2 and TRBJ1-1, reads EPEVTQTPSHQVTQMGQEVILRCVPISNHLYFYWYRQILGQKVEFLVSFYNNEISEKSEIFDDQFSVERPDGSNFTLKIRSTKLEDSAMYFCASSTDRPDTEAFFGQGTRLTVV.

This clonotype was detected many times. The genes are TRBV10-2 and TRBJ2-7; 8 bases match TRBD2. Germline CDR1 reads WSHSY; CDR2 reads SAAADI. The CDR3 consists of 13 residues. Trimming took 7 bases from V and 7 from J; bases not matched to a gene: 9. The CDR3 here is CASTGGRREEQYF. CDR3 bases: TGCGCCAGCACCGGCGGGAGGCGCGAAGAGCAGTACTTC.